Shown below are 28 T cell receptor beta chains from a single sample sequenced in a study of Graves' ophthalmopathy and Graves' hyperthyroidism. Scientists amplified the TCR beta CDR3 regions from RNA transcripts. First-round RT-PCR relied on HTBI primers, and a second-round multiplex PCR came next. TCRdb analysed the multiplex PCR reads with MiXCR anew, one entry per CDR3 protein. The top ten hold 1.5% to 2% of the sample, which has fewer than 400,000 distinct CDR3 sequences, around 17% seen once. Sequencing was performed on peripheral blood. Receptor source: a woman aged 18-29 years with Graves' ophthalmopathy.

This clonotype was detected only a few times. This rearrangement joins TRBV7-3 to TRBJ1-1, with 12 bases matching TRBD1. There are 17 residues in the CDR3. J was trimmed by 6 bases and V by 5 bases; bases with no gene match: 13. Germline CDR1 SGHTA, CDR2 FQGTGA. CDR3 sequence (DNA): TGTGCCAGCAGCCCGGGGGACAGGGGGCTTGTAGCGGCTGAAGCTTTCTTT. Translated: CASSPGDRGLVAAEAFF.

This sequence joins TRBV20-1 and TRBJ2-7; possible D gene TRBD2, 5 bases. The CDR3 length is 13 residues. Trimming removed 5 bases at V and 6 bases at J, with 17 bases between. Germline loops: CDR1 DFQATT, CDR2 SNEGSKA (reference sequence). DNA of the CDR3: TGCAGTGCTTCACCGGGTTCAGAGGGCGAGCAGTACTTC. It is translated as CSASPGSEGEQYF.

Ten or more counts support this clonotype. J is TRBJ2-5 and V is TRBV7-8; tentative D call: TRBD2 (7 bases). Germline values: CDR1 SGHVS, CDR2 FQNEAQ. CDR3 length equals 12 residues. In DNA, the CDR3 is TGTGCTAGTGGCGGGGGCGCAGAGACCCAGTACTTC. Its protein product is CASGGGAETQYF. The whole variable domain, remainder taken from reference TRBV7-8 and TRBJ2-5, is GAGVSQSPRYKVAKRGQDVALRCDPISGHVSLFWYQQALGQGPEFLTYFQNEAQLDKSGLPSDRFFAERPEGSVSTLKIQRTQQEDSAVYLCASGGGAETQYFGPGTRLLVL.

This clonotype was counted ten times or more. Written as DNA, the CDR3 is TGTGCCAGCAGCTTGGACAGGGCATCTGAAGCTTTCTTT. This sequence encodes CASSLDRASEAFF. This chain uses TRBV7-9 with TRBJ1-1; 8 bases agree with TRBD1. The CDR3 covers 13 residues. Germline CDR1 is SEHNR and CDR2 is FQNEAQ (reference sequence). V was pared by 3 bases and J by 6 bases, with 3 bases of the junction left unmatched.

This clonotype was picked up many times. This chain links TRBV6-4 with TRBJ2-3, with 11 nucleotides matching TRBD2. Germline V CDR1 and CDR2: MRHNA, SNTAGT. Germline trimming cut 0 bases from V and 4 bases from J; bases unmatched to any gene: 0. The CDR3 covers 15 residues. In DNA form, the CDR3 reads TGTGCCAGCAGTGACTCACTAGCGGGGGCAGATACGCAGTATTTT. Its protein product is CASSDSLAGADTQYF.

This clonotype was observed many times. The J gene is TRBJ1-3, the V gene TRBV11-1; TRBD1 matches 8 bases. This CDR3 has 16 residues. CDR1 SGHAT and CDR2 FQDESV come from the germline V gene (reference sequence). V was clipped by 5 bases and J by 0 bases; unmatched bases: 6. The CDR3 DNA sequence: TGTGCCAGCAGCAGAACTACAGGGGGCTCTGGAAACACCATATATTTT. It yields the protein CASSRTTGGSGNTIYF.

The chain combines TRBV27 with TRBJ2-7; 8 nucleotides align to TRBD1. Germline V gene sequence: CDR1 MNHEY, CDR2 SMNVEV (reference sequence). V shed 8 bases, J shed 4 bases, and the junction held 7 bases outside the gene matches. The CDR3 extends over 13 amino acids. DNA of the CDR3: TGTGCCAGCGGAGACAGGGGACCTTACGAGCAGTACTTC. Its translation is CASGDRGPYEQYF.

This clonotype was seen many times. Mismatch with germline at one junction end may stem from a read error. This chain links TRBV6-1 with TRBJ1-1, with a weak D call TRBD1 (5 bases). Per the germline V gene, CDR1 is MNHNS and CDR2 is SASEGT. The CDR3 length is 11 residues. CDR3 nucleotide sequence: TGCGCCAGCAGCGGGGGCACTGAAGCTTTCTTT. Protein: CASSGGTEAFF.

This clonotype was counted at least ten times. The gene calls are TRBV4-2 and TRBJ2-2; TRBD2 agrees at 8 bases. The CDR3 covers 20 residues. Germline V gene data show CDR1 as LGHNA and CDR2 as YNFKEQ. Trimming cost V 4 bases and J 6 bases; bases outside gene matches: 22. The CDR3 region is CASSPPRRGGEMSRSGELFF. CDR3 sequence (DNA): TGTGCCAGCAGCCCCCCCCGTCGGGGGGGCGAAATGTCAAGGTCCGGGGAGCTGTTTTTT.

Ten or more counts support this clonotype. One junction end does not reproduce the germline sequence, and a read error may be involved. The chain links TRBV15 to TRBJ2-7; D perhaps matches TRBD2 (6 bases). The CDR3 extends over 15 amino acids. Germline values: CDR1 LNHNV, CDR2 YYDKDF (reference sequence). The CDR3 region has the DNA TGTGCCACCAGGAAGGGACGGGAGAGCTCCAACGAGCAGTACTTC. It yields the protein CATRKGRESSNEQYF.

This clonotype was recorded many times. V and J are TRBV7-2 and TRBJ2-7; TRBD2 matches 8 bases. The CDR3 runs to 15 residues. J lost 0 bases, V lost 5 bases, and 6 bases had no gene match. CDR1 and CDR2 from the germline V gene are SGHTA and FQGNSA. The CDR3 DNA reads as TGTGCCAGCAGCCTCAGTAGCGGGAACTCCTACGAGCAGTACTTC. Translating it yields CASSLSSGNSYEQYF.

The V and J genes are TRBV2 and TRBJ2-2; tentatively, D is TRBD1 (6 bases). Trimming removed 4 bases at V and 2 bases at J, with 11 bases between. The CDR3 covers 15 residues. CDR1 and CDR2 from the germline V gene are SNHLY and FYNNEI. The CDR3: CASSVWTDNTGELFF. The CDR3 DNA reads TGTGCCAGCAGTGTTTGGACAGACAACACCGGGGAGCTGTTTTTT.

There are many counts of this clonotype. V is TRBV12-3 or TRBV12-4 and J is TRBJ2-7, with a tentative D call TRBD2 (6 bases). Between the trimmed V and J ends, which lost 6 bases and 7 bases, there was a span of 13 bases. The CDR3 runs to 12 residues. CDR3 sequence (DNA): TGTGCCAGCAGGTACGGAGGAGGGGAGCAGTACTTC. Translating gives CASRYGGGEQYF.

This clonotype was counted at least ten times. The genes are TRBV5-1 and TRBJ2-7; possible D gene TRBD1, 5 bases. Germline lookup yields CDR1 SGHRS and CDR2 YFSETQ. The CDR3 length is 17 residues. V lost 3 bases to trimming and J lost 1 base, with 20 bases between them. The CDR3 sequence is CASSWGARPTLSYEQYF. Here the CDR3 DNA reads TGCGCCAGCAGCTGGGGCGCCAGACCGACCCTTTCCTACGAGCAGTACTTC. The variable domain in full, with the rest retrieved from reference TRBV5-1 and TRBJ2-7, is KAGVTQTPRYLIKTRGQQVTLSCSPISGHRSVSWYQQTPGQGLQFLFEYFSETQRNKGNFPGRFSGRQFSNSRSEMNVSTLELGDSALYLCASSWGARPTLSYEQYFGPGTRLTVT.

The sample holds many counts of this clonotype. The CDR3, as DNA: TGTGCCAGTAGTACCCCGAGAAAAGGGACAGCTAATTCACCCCTCCACTTT. It codes for CASSTPRKGTANSPLHF. This sequence joins TRBV19 and TRBJ1-6; 7 nucleotides agree with TRBD1. The CDR3 length is 17 residues. J was trimmed by 6 bases and V by 4 bases; bases with no gene match: 12. The germline V gene encodes CDR1 LNHDA and CDR2 SQIVND (reference sequence).

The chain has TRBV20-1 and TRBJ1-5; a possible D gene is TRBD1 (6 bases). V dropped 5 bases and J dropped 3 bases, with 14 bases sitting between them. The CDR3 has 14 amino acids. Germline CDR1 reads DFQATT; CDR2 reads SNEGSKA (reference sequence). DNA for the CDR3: TGCAGTGCTGGTCCGGGACAAGCCAATCAGCCCCAGCATTTT. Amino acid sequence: CSAGPGQANQPQHF.

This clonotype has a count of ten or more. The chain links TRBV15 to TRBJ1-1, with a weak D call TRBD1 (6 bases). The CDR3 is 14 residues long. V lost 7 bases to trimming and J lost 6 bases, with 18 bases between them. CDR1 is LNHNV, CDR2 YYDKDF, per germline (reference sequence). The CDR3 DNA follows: TGTGCCACCAAAGTCAGTCAGGGGCGAGCTGAAGCTTTCTTT. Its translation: CATKVSQGRAEAFF.

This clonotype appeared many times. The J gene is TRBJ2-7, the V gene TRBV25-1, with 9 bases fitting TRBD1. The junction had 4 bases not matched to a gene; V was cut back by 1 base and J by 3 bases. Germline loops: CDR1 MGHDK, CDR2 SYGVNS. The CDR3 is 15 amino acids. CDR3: CASSESGTGNYEQYF. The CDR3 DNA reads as TGTGCCAGCAGTGAATCTGGGACAGGGAACTACGAGCAGTACTTC.

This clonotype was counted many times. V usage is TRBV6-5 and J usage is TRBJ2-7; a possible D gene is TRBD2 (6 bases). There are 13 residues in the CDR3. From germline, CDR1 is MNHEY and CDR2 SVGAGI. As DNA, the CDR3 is TGTGCTACTACAAGGTCCGGGAGAGACGAGCAGTACTTC. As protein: CATTRSGRDEQYF.

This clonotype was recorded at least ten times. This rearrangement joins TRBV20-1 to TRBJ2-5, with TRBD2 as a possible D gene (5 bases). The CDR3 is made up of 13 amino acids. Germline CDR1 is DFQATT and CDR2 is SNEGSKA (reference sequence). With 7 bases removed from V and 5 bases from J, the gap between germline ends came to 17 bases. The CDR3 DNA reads TGCAGTGGTGGGAGTACGTTTTCGGAGACCCAGTACTTC. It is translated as CSGGSTFSETQYF.

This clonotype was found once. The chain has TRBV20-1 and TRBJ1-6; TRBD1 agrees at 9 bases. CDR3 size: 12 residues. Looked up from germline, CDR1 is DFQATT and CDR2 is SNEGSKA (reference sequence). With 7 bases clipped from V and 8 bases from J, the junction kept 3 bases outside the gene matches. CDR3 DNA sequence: TGCAGTGTTAGGACAGGGGATTCACCCCTCCACTTT. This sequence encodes CSVRTGDSPLHF.

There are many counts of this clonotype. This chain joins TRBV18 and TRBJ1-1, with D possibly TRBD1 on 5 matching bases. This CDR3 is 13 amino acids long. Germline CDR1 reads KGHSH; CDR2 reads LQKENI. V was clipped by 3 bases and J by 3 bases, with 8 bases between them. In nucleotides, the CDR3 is TGTGCCAGCTCACCCCTCAGGGACACTGAAGCTTTCTTT. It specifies CASSPLRDTEAFF.

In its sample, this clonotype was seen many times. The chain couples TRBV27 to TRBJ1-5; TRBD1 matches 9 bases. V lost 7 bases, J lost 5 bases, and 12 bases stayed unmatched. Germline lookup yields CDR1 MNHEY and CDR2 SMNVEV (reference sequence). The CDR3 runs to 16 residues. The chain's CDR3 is CASTAGDRAVDQPQHF. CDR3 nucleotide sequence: TGTGCCAGCACCGCCGGGGACAGGGCTGTGGATCAGCCCCAGCATTTT.

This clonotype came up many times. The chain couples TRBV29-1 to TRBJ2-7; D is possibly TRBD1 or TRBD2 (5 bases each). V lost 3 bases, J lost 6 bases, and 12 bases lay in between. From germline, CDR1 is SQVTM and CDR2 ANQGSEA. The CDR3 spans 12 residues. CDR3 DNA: TGCAGCGTTGATCCCGGGACGGGCGAGCAGTACTTC. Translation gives CSVDPGTGEQYF.

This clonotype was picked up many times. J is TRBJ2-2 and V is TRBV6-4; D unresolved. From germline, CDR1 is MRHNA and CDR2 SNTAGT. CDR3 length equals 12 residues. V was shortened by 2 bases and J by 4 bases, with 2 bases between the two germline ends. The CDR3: CASSDSTGELFF. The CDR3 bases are TGTGCCAGCAGTGACAGCACCGGGGAGCTGTTTTTT.

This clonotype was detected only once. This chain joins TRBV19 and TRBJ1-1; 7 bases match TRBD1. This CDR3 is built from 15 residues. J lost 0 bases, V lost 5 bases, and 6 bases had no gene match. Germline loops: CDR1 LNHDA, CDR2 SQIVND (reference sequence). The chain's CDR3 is CASSPGQVMNTEAFF. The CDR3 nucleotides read TGTGCCAGTAGTCCAGGACAGGTAATGAACACTGAAGCTTTCTTT.

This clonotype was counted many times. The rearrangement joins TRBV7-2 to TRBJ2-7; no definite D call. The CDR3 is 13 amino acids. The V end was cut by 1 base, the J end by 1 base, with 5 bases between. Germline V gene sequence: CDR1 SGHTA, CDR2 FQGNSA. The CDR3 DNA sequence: TGTGCCAGCAGCTTAGTTCGGTCCTACGAGCAGTACTTC. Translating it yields CASSLVRSYEQYF.

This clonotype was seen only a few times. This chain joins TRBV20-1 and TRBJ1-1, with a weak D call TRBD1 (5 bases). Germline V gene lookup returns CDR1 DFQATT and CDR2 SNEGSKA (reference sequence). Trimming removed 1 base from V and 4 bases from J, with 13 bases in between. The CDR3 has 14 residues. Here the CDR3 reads CSARVPGRPTEAFF. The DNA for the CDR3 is TGCAGTGCTAGAGTTCCAGGGAGGCCCACTGAAGCTTTCTTT.